Below are 7 T cell receptor beta chains sequenced from a single sample in a study of identical twins. TCRdb re-derived calls from the 5' RACE reads in MiXCR, one entry per CDR3 protein. The table has 350,000 or so distinct CDR3 sequences, over 9% seen once. This sample was shared with a second study, whose subject was yellow fever vaccine responses in identical twins.

Sequencing input: CD8+ T cells sorted from blood. The source is a woman between 18 and 30 years old in good health.

This clonotype was counted between two and nine times. The gene calls are TRBV7-9 and TRBJ2-1; unclear D gene. Trimming took off 4 bases at V and 5 bases at J, with 15 bases between the two ends. Germline V lookup: CDR1 SEHNR, CDR2 FQNEAQ (reference sequence). The CDR3 loop spans 15 amino acids. The CDR3 DNA reads as TGTGCCAGCAGCTACGGGTACATGGGAAACAATGAGCAGTTCTTC. It encodes CASSYGYMGNNEQFF.

The chain uses TRBV19 and TRBJ2-7; 10 positions agree with TRBD2. Trimming cost V 11 bases and J 3 bases; bases outside gene matches: 13. Germline V lookup: CDR1 LNHDA, CDR2 SQIVND (reference sequence). The CDR3 runs to 15 residues. In DNA form, the CDR3 reads TGTGCCGTAGAACTCAGCGGGAGGGCAGGCTACGAGCAGTACTTC. Its protein product is CAVELSGRAGYEQYF.

CDR3 protein: CASSPSGRARNEQFF. The CDR3, as DNA: TGTGCCAGCAGTCCTAGCGGGAGGGCCCGGAATGAGCAGTTCTTC. The chain joins TRBV27 to TRBJ2-1; TRBD2 aligns across 12 bases. J lost 7 bases, V lost 5 bases, and 6 bases had no gene match. The germline V gene encodes CDR1 MNHEY and CDR2 SMNVEV (reference sequence). CDR3 size: 15 residues.

This clonotype was seen only a few times. This chain uses TRBV29-1 with TRBJ1-2, with 8 nucleotides matching TRBD1. This CDR3 spans 14 amino acids. Germline CDR1 and CDR2: SQVTM and ANQGSEA. V lost 6 bases and J lost 4; bases outside the gene matches: 10. CDR3 sequence: CSVSGTGPLYGYTF. The CDR3, as DNA: TGCAGCGTCTCCGGGACAGGACCCCTCTATGGCTACACCTTC.

This clonotype was found many times. This sequence joins TRBV7-9 and TRBJ2-1; 9 positions match TRBD2. There are 16 residues in the CDR3. V trimming: 2 bases; J trimming: 9 bases; junction bases outside the gene matches: 11. Per the germline V gene, CDR1 is SEHNR and CDR2 is FQNEAQ (reference sequence). DNA of the CDR3: TGTGCCAGCAGCTTAAGTGGCGGGAGGGCCGAACTTGAGCAGTTCTTC. Amino acids: CASSLSGGRAELEQFF.

This clonotype has more than one count but fewer than ten. J is TRBJ1-1 and V is TRBV12-3 or TRBV12-4, with D unclear. The CDR3 covers 11 residues. V was shortened by 8 bases and J by 4 bases, with 8 bases between the two germline ends. The CDR3 region is CASASATEAFF. CDR3 in DNA: TGTGCCAGCGCCTCAGCCACTGAAGCTTTCTTT.

This sequence joins TRBV14 and TRBJ2-5, with D perhaps TRBD1 (6 bases). Germline-derived CDR1 and CDR2 are SGHDN and FVKESK. V lost 1 base, J lost 5 bases, and 14 bases lay in between. The CDR3 is 15 amino acids. CDR3 sequence reads: CASSQGQDWWETQYF. Here the CDR3 DNA reads TGTGCCAGCAGCCAAGGACAGGACTGGTGGGAGACCCAGTACTTC.